The 17 T cell receptor beta chains presented below share a single source sample, sequenced in a study of blood T cell repertoires in COVID-19. This table comes from immunoSEQ multiplex PCR, and its TCRdb copy is limited to in-frame clones, with some not included. The repertoire holds around 140,000 clones, with roughly four fifths as singletons. The source material was peripheral blood. The receptors stem from a human donor with acute or convalescent COVID-19. The donor label of this sample is uncertain.

The chain uses TRBV6-2 or TRBV6-3 and TRBJ2-1; the D gene is possibly TRBD1 (5 bases). The CDR3 is 14 amino acids. The ends were cut back, 5 bases at V and 3 bases at J, with 11 bases in the middle. Germline lookup yields CDR1 MNHEY and CDR2 SVGEGT. The CDR3 reads CASSLLQGYNEQFF. CDR3 coding DNA: TGTGCCAGCAGTCTGTTGCAGGGCTACAATGAGCAGTTCTTC.

This chain connects TRBV29-1 to TRBJ1-5, with TRBD1 as a possible D gene (6 bases). The V gene lost 6 bases and the J gene lost 4 bases, with 13 bases spanning the gap. This CDR3 spans 13 amino acids. CDR1 SQVTM and CDR2 ANQGSEA come from the germline V gene. CDR3 DNA sequence: TGCAGCGTCGTTGGGGGCCTTAATCAGCCCCAGCATTTT. Translation: CSVVGGLNQPQHF.

Regarding this clone: This sample includes further DNA sequences coding for the same CDR3. The chain combines TRBV11-3 with TRBJ1-1, with 11 bases fitting TRBD1. V lost 5 bases to trimming and J lost 3 bases; unmatched junction nucleotides: 2. The CDR3 consists of 14 residues. Germline V lookup: CDR1 SGHNT, CDR2 YENEEA. CDR3 sequence: CASSLGQGDTEAFF. CDR3 coding DNA: TGTGCCAGCAGCCTGGGACAGGGGGACACTGAAGCTTTCTTT.

The chain links TRBV5-4 to TRBJ1-2, with D perhaps TRBD1 (6 bases). Trimming left V 3 bases short and J 0 bases short, with 15 bases between. The germline V gene encodes CDR1 SGHNT and CDR2 YYREEE (reference sequence). The CDR3 covers 16 residues. The CDR3 sequence is CASSWGGHSTNYGYTF. As DNA, the CDR3 is TGTGCCAGCAGCTGGGGGGGGCACTCAACTAACTATGGCTACACCTTC.

The chain joins TRBV7-9 to TRBJ1-2; possibly TRBD1 for D (6 bases). Trimming took 5 bases from V and 4 from J, leaving 14 bases between them. Per the germline V gene, CDR1 is SEHNR and CDR2 is FQNEAQ (reference sequence). The CDR3 has 14 residues. In DNA form, the CDR3 reads TGTGCCAGCAGCCCAAAGGGGGGGTTCTATGGCTACACCTTC. Translation gives CASSPKGGFYGYTF. Using reference TRBV7-9 and TRBJ1-2 for the parts outside the CDR3, the full variable domain is DTGVSQNPRHKITKRGQNVTFRCDPISEHNRLYWYRQTLGQGPEFLTYFQNEAQLEKSRLLSDRFSAERPKGSFSTLEIQRTEQGDSAMYLCASSPKGGFYGYTFGSGTRLTVV.

This rearrangement joins TRBV6-5 to TRBJ1-2; a weak D match, TRBD1 (5 bases). The CDR3 is 12 residues long. Germline CDR1 MNHEY, CDR2 SVGAGI. Trimming removed 5 bases at V and 5 bases at J, with 9 bases between. The CDR3 protein is CASSIGQYGYTF. In DNA form, the CDR3 reads TGTGCCAGCAGTATAGGACAATATGGCTACACCTTC.

This chain links TRBV6-5 with TRBJ2-7; D gene uncertain. Trimming pared 9 bases from V and 6 bases from J, leaving 21 bases between. Germline V lookup: CDR1 MNHEY, CDR2 SVGAGI. The CDR3 sequence is 14 residues long. The DNA for the CDR3 is TGTGCCAGTGGGTGGGCTGGGTTCTCTGGCGAGCAGTACTTC. Translating gives CASGWAGFSGEQYF.

The chain recombines TRBV4-2 with TRBJ2-7; 9 bases fit TRBD1. Germline V CDR1 and CDR2: LGHNA, YNFKEQ. V was clipped by 1 base and J by 2 bases; unmatched bases: 3. There are 15 residues in the CDR3. CDR3 bases: TGTGCCAGCAGCCAAGGGGACAGGGTTACCTACGAGCAGTACTTC. Its protein is CASSQGDRVTYEQYF.

The gene calls are TRBV15 and TRBJ2-2; 7 nucleotides line up with TRBD1. The germline V gene encodes CDR1 LNHNV and CDR2 YYDKDF (reference sequence). V shed 4 bases, J shed 5 bases, and the junction held 4 bases outside the gene matches. The length of the CDR3 is 14 residues. The CDR3 protein is CATSTGTVTGELFF. The CDR3 bases are TGTGCCACCAGCACCGGGACAGTAACCGGGGAGCTGTTTTTT.

This clone was counted a single time. V gene TRBV6-1 combines with J gene TRBJ1-5; possible D gene TRBD1, 5 bases. The CDR3 sequence is 16 residues long. V lost 4 bases and J 0 bases, leaving 13 bases between the germline ends. CDR1 is MNHNS, CDR2 SASEGT, per germline. This CDR3 reads CASSVLQEYSNQPQHF. CDR3 bases: TGTGCCAGCAGTGTTTTACAGGAATATAGCAATCAGCCCCAGCATTTT.

There are a few counts of this clone. The chain carries TRBV2 and TRBJ1-2; TRBD1 matches at 7 bases. CDR3 length: 14 amino acids. Germline-derived CDR1 and CDR2 are SNHLY and FYNNEI. J was trimmed by 5 bases and V by 6 bases; bases with no gene match: 9. The CDR3 sequence: CASSLETGWYGYTF. Here the CDR3 DNA reads TGTGCCAGCAGCTTAGAGACAGGGTGGTATGGCTACACCTTC.

V usage is TRBV19 and J usage is TRBJ1-3; 7 nucleotides agree with TRBD1. The germline gives CDR1 LNHDA, CDR2 SQIVND (reference sequence). The CDR3 covers 15 residues. Trimming at V came to 7 bases and at J to 5 bases, leaving 11 bases not matched to a gene. Here the CDR3 reads CASTQPGQLRNTIYF. In DNA, the CDR3 is TGTGCCAGTACCCAACCGGGACAGCTTAGAAACACCATATATTTT.

The J gene is TRBJ2-2, the V gene TRBV5-4; TRBD1 matches at 10 bases. Per germline, CDR1 SGHNT and CDR2 YYREEE (reference sequence). Trimming took 4 bases from V and 2 from J; bases not matched to a gene: 11. The CDR3 contains 18 residues. The CDR3 DNA follows: TGTGCCAGCAGCGTAGACAGGGGGCGCTTAAATAACACCGGGGAGCTGTTTTTT. Amino acids: CASSVDRGRLNNTGELFF.

The V gene is TRBV30, the J gene TRBJ1-2; TRBD1 might be the D (6 bases). The germline V and J ends were trimmed by 2 bases and 7 bases, with 11 bases remaining between them. This CDR3 is built from 12 residues. Germline V gene data show CDR1 as GTSNPN and CDR2 as SVGIG (reference sequence). DNA for the CDR3: TGTGCCTGGAGTTTGGGGGCGGGTGGCTACACCTTC. It yields the protein CAWSLGAGGYTF.

The V and J genes are TRBV5-1 and TRBJ2-2; 10 nucleotides line up with TRBD2. Germline loops: CDR1 SGHRS, CDR2 YFSETQ. The CDR3 is made up of 15 amino acids. The trim removed 2 bases at V and 4 bases at J, leaving 2 bases unmatched. Here the CDR3 DNA reads TGCGCCAGCAGCTTCCTAGCGGGGGCCACCGGGGAGCTGTTTTTT. Translated: CASSFLAGATGELFF.

This clone appeared once. The genes are TRBV30 and TRBJ2-7; a weak D match, TRBD1 (6 bases). The CDR3 covers 13 residues. The V gene lost 7 bases and the J gene lost 3 bases, with 16 bases spanning the gap. The germline V gene has CDR1 GTSNPN and CDR2 SVGIG (reference sequence). CDR3 amino acids: CASHGGHNYEQYF. The CDR3 region has the DNA TGTGCCTCGCATGGGGGACACAACTACGAGCAGTACTTC.

The chain combines TRBV3-1 (or the pseudogene TRBV3-2) with TRBJ1-1; possible D gene TRBD1, 6 bases. V lost 4 bases and J 0 bases, leaving 9 bases between the germline ends. The CDR3 is made up of 14 amino acids. Germline assignment: CDR1 LGHDT and CDR2 YNNKEL (reference sequence). The chain's CDR3 is CASSPQGMNTEAFF. In DNA, the CDR3 is TGTGCCAGCAGCCCACAGGGTATGAACACTGAAGCTTTCTTT.